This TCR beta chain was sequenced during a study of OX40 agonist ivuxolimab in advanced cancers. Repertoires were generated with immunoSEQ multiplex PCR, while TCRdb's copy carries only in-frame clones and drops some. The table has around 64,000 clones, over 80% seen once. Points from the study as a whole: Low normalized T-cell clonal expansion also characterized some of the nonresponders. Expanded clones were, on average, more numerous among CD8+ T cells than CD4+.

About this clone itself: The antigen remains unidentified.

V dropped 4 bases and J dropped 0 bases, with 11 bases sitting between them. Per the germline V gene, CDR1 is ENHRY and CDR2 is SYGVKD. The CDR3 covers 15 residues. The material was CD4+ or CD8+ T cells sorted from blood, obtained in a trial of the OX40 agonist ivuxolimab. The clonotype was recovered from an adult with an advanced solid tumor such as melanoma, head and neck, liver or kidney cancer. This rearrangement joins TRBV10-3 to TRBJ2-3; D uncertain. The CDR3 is CAISARSPSTDTQYF. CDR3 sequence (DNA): TGTGCCATCAGTGCAAGGAGCCCTAGCACAGATACGCAGTATTTT.